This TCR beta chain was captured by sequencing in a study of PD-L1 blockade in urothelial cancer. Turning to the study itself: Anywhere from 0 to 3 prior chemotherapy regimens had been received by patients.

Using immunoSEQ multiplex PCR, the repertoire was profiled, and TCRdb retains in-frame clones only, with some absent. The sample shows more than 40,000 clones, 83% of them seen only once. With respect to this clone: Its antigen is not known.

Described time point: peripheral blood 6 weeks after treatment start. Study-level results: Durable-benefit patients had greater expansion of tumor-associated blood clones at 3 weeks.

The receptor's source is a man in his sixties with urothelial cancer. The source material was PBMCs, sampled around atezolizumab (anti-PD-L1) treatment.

The CDR3 DNA is TGTGCCAGCAGTCAACTAGCGGGGGGGCAAGAGACCCAGTACTTC. Residues: CASSQLAGGQETQYF. The rearrangement uses TRBV28 and TRBJ2-5, with 13 bases identical to TRBD2. The CDR3 sequence is 15 residues long. Germline V CDR1 and CDR2: MDHEN, SYDVKM. The ends lost 5 bases at V and 2 bases at J; junction bases unmatched: 2.